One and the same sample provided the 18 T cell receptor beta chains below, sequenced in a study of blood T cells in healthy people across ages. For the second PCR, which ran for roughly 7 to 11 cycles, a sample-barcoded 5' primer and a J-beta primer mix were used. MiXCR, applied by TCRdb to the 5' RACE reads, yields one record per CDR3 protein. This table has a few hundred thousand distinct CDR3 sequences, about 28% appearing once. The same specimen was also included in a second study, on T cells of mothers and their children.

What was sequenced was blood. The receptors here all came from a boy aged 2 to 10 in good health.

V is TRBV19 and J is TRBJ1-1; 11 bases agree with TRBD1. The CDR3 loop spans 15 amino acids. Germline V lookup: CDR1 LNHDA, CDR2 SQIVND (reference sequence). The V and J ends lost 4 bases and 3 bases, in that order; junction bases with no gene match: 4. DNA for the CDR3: TGTGCCAGTAGTACAGAGGGACAGGGGGACACTGAAGCTTTCTTT. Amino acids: CASSTEGQGDTEAFF.

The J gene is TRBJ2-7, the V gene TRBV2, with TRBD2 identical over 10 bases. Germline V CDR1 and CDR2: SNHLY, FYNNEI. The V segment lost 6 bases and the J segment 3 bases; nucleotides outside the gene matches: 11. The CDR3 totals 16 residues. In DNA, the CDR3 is TGTGCCAGCAGGAGGCCTCTAGCGGGAGTGAACTACGAGCAGTACTTC. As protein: CASRRPLAGVNYEQYF.

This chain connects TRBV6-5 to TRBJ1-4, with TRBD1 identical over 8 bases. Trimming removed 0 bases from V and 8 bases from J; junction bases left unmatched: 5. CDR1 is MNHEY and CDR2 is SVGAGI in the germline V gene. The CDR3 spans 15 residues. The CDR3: CASSYSGQVREKLFF. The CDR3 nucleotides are TGTGCCAGCAGTTACTCGGGACAGGTTAGAGAAAAACTGTTTTTT.

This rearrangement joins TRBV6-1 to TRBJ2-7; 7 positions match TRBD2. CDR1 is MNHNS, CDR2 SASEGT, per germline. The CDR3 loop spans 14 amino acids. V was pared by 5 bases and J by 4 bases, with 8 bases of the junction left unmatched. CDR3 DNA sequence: TGTGCCAGCAGTTTTAGCCTAGCGGATTACGAGCAGTACGTC. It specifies CASSFSLADYEQYV.

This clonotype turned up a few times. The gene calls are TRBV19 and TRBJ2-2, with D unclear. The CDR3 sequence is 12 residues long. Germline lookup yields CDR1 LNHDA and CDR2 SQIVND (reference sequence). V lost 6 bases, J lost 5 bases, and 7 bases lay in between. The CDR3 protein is CASRHGTGELFF. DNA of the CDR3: TGTGCCAGTAGACACGGTACCGGGGAGCTGTTTTTT.

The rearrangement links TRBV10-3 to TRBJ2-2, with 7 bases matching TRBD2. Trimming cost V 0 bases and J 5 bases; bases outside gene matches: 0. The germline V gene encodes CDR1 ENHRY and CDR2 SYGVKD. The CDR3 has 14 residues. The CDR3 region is CAISESGLTGELFF. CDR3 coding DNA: TGTGCCATCAGTGAGTCGGGACTAACCGGGGAGCTGTTTTTT.

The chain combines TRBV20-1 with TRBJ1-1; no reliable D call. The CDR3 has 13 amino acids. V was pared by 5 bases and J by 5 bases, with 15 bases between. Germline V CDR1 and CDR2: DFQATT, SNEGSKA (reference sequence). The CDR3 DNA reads TGCAGTGCTCCGGACCCGAGAGGGACTGAAGCTTTCTTT. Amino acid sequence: CSAPDPRGTEAFF.

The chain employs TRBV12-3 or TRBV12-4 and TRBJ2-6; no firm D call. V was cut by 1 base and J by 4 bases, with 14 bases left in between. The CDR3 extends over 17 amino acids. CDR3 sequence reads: CASSLVGGAPGANVLTF. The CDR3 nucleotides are TGTGCCAGCAGTTTAGTCGGTGGAGCCCCCGGGGCCAACGTCCTGACTTTC.

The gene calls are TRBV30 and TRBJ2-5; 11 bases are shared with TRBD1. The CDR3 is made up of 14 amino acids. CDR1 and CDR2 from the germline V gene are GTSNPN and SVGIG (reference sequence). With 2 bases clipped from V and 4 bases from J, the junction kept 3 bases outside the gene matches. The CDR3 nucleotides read TGTGCCTGGAGTACGGGACAGGGGGTAGAGACCCAGTACTTC. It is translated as CAWSTGQGVETQYF.

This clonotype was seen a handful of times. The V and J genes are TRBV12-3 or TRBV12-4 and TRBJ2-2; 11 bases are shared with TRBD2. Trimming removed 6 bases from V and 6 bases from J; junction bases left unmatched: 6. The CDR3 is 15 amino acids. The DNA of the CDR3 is TGTGCCAGCAGGATAGCGGGGGGGCGGTCCGGGGAGCTGTTTTTT. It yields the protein CASRIAGGRSGELFF.

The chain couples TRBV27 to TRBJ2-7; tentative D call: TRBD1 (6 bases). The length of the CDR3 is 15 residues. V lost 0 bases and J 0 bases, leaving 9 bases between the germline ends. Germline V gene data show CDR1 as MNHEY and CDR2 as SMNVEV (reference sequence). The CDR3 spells CASSLSGASSYEQYF. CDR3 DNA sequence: TGTGCCAGCAGTTTATCGGGGGCGAGCTCCTACGAGCAGTACTTC.

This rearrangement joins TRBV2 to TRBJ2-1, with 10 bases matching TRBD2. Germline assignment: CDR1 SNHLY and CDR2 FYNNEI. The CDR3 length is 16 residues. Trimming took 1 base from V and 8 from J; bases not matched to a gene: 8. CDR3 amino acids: CASSEGTSGQAHEQFF. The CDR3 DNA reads TGTGCCAGCAGTGAAGGGACTAGCGGTCAGGCCCATGAGCAGTTCTTC.

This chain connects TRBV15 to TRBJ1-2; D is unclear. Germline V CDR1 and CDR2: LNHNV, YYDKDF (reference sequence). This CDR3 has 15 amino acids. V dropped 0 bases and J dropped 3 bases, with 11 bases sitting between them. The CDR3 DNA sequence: TGTGCCACCAGCAGAGACCCTGCTCCTTACTATGGCTACACCTTC. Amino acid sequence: CATSRDPAPYYGYTF. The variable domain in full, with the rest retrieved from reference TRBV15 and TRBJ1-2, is DAMVIQNPRYQVTQFGKPVTLSCSQTLNHNVMYWYQQKSSQAPKLLFHYYDKDFNNEADTPDNFQSRRPNTSFCFLDIRSPGLGDTAMYLCATSRDPAPYYGYTFGSGTRLTVV.

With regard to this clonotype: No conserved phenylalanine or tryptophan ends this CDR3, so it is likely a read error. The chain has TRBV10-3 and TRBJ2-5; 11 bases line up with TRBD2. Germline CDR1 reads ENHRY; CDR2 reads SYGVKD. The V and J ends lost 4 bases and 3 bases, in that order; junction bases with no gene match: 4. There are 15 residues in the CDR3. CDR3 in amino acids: CAISVPGLAEETQYS. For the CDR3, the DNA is TGTGCCATCAGTGTCCCGGGACTAGCGGAAGAGACCCAGTACTCC.

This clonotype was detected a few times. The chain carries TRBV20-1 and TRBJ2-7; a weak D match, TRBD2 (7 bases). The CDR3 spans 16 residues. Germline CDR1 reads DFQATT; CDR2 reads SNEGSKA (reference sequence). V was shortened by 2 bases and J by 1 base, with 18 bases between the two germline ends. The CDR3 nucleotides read TGCAGTGCTAGACCCATAGGGGGAGGGGGGTCCTACGAGCAGTACTTC. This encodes CSARPIGGGGSYEQYF.

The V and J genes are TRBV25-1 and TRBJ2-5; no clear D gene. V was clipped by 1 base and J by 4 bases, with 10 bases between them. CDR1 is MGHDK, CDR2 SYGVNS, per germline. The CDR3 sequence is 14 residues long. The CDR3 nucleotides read TGTGCCAGCAGTGAATGGGCAGATCCAGAGACCCAGTACTTC. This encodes CASSEWADPETQYF.

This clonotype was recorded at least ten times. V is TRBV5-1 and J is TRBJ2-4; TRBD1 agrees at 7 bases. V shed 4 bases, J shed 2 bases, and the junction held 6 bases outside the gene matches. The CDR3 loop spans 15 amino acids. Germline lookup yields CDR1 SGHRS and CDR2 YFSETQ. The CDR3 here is CASSPSTGTKNIQYF. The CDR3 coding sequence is TGCGCCAGCAGCCCCTCGACAGGGACCAAAAACATTCAGTACTTC.

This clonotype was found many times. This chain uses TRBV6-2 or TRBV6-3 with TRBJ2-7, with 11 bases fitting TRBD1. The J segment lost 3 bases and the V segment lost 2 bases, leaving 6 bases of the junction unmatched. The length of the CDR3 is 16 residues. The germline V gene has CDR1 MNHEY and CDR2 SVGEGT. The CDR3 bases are TGTGCCAGCAGTTACCCTGAGGGACAGGGGGGCTACGAGCAGTACTTC. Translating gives CASSYPEGQGGYEQYF.